The 11 T cell receptor beta chains below all came from one sample that was sequenced in a study of T cells in localized non-small cell lung cancer. Clones were read by immunoSEQ multiplex PCR, and TCRdb kept only the in-frame ones, dropping some. The sample consists of approximately 45,000 clones, around 83% of them appearing once. Sequencing was performed on PBMCs, taken before any cancer treatment. The receptors originated from a man aged 35-69 years with stage II lung adenocarcinoma.

This chain joins TRBV5-1 and TRBJ2-1, with 11 nucleotides matching TRBD2. The CDR3 runs to 17 residues. The junction had 11 bases not matched to a gene; V was cut back by 0 bases and J by 9 bases. CDR1 SGHRS and CDR2 YFSETQ come from the germline V gene. In DNA form, the CDR3 reads TGCGCCAGCAGCTTGGAGGCCCTTAGCGGGGGGGCGCTTGAGCAGTTCTTC. Protein product: CASSLEALSGGALEQFF.

This rearrangement joins TRBV10-1 to TRBJ1-6; 7 bases line up with TRBD1. V lost 10 bases and J lost 4; bases outside the gene matches: 19. The CDR3 runs to 18 residues. From germline, CDR1 is WNHNN and CDR2 SYGVQD (reference sequence). CDR3 sequence: CATLGQALYRPYNSPLHF. The CDR3 coding sequence is TGCGCCACTTTAGGACAGGCTCTTTACCGTCCATATAATTCACCCCTCCACTTT.

This clone came up once. The chain uses TRBV5-1 and TRBJ1-5, with D unresolved. The V end was cut by 0 bases, the J end by 6 bases, with 7 bases between. From germline, CDR1 is SGHRS and CDR2 YFSETQ. CDR3 length: 13 residues. The CDR3 DNA is TGCGCCAGCAGCTTGGGTCAAGGTCAGCCCCAGCATTTT. This encodes CASSLGQGQPQHF. Supplemented by reference TRBV5-1 and TRBJ1-5, the full variable domain reads KAGVTQTPRYLIKTRGQQVTLSCSPISGHRSVSWYQQTPGQGLQFLFEYFSETQRNKGNFPGRFSGRQFSNSRSEMNVSTLELGDSALYLCASSLGQGQPQHFGDGTRLSIL.

The chain joins TRBV5-1 to TRBJ1-2, with 9 bases lining up with TRBD1. The germline V gene has CDR1 SGHRS and CDR2 YFSETQ. The CDR3 sequence is 15 residues long. V was clipped by 5 bases and J by 4 bases; unmatched bases: 9. CDR3 region: CASRVDRGDGYGYTF. DNA of the CDR3: TGCGCCAGCAGAGTGGACAGGGGAGATGGCTATGGCTACACCTTC. Filled out from reference TRBV5-1 and TRBJ1-2, the complete variable domain reads KAGVTQTPRYLIKTRGQQVTLSCSPISGHRSVSWYQQTPGQGLQFLFEYFSETQRNKGNFPGRFSGRQFSNSRSEMNVSTLELGDSALYLCASRVDRGDGYGYTFGSGTRLTVV.

The chain links TRBV5-5 to TRBJ2-3, with D possibly matching TRBD2 (6 bases). This CDR3 spans 17 amino acids. V lost 0 bases and J lost 7, with 21 bases in between. The germline V gene has CDR1 SGHKS and CDR2 YYEKEE (reference sequence). CDR3 region: CASSLAVSPGVQNTQYF. The CDR3 DNA sequence: TGTGCCAGCAGCTTGGCCGTGTCACCGGGGGTGCAAAATACGCAGTATTTT. The full variable domain, with the rest looked up from reference TRBV5-5 and TRBJ2-3, is DAGVTQSPTHLIKTRGQQVTLRCSPISGHKSVSWYQQVLGQGPQFIFQYYEKEERGRGNFPDRFSARQFPNYSSELNVNALLLGDSALYLCASSLAVSPGVQNTQYFGPGTRLTVL.

The rearrangement links TRBV27 to TRBJ2-1; TRBD2 is a possible D gene (6 bases). The V gene lost 2 bases and the J gene lost 14 bases, with 19 bases spanning the gap. The germline V gene encodes CDR1 MNHEY and CDR2 SMNVEV (reference sequence). The CDR3 spans 14 residues. CDR3 in amino acids: CASSLKMGLWGKFF. CDR3 sequence (DNA): TGTGCCAGCAGTTTAAAAATGGGACTTTGGGGGAAGTTCTTC.

The genes are TRBV5-1 and TRBJ1-6, with TRBD1 as a possible D gene (5 bases). CDR1 is SGHRS and CDR2 is YFSETQ in the germline V gene. The CDR3 is 15 residues long. Trimming shortened V by 0 bases and J by 6 bases, and 10 bases separated the two germline ends. The CDR3 region is CASSLEDSSNSPLHF. The DNA of the CDR3 is TGCGCCAGCAGCTTGGAAGACAGTAGTAATTCACCCCTCCACTTT.

A few counts support this clone. At one end, the junction sequence differs from germline, possibly due to a read error. V and J are TRBV11-2 and TRBJ2-3, with 9 bases fitting TRBD1. The CDR3 runs 17 residues. Germline CDR1 is SGHAT and CDR2 is FQNNGV. CDR3 nucleotides: TGTGCCAGCAGCTTAGTGGGACAGGGCCTTGGTACAGACACGCAGTATTTT. Its translation is CASSLVGQGLGTDTQYF.

The gene calls are TRBV6-6 and TRBJ2-5, with D possibly being TRBD1 (6 bases). Germline V CDR1 and CDR2: MNHNY, SVGAGI (reference sequence). The CDR3 has 14 amino acids. Trimming removed 5 bases from V and 1 base from J, with 11 bases in between. The CDR3: CASSPKGVQETQYF. The CDR3 coding sequence is TGTGCCAGCAGTCCCAAGGGGGTCCAAGAGACCCAGTACTTC.

This clone was recorded once. The V gene is TRBV5-1, the J gene TRBJ2-6; D remains unclear. In germline, CDR1 is SGHRS, CDR2 YFSETQ. Trimming stripped 0 bases from V and 3 bases from J, with 10 bases between. The length of the CDR3 is 16 residues. The CDR3 nucleotides read TGCGCCAGCAGCTTGGAGGCCGGTGGTGGGGCCAACGTCCTGACTTTC. This translates into CASSLEAGGGANVLTF.

The rearrangement uses TRBV7-9 and TRBJ1-6; no definite D call. The germline V gene has CDR1 SEHNR and CDR2 FQNEAQ (reference sequence). This CDR3 contains 17 residues. Trimming removed 5 bases from V and 0 bases from J, with 14 bases in between. CDR3: CASSQDSEGSYNSPLHF. The CDR3 DNA follows: TGTGCCAGCAGCCAAGATTCGGAGGGCTCCTATAATTCACCCCTCCACTTT.